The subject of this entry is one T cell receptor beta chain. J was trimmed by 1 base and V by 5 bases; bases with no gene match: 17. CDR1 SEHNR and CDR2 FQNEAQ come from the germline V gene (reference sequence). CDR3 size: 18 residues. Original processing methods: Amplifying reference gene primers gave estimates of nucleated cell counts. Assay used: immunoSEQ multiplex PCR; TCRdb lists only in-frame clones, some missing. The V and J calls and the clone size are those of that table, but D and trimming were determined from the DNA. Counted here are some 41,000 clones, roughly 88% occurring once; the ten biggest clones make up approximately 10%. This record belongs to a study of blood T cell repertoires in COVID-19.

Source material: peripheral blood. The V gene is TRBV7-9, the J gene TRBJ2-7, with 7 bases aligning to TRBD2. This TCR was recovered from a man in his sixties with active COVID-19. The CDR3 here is CASSDARAVAGPSYEQYF. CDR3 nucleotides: TGTGCCAGCAGCGACGCCCGAGCCGTAGCGGGCCCTTCCTACGAGCAGTACTTC.